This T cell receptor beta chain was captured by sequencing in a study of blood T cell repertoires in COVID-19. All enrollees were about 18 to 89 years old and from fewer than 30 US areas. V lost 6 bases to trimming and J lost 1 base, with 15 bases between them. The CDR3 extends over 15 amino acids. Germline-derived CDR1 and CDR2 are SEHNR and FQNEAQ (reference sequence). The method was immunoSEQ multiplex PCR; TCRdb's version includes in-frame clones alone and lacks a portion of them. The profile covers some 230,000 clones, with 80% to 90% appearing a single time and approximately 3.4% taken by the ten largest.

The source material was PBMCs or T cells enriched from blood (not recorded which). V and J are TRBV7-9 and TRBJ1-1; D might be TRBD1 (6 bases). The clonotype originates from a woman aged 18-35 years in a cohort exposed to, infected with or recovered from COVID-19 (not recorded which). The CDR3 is CASRRPKQGNTEAFF. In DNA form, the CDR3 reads TGTGCCAGCAGACGACCAAAACAGGGGAACACTGAAGCTTTCTTT.